The 30 T cell receptor beta chains below were found in one sample sequenced in a study of T cell responses to AZD1222 COVID-19 vaccine listed by TCRdb under 2021. Libraries were built with the immunoSEQ multiplex PCR assay. Sourced from immuneACCESS, this table was stored by TCRdb with only in-frame sequences that have V and J called. A share of the clones is absent; for the studies checked, an unresolved V gene accounts for under half, and the remainder has no known explanation. The table for this sample lists about 150,000 clones; roughly nine tenths of them were counted only once. Approximately 1.4% of the sample is held by the ten biggest clonotypes. The sample's time point label, decoded: about 28 days (+/-7) after the second vaccine dose. The sequences come from peripheral blood, collected 28 days after the second AZD1222 dose. Receptor source: an adult who received the AZD1222 COVID-19 vaccine.

The V and J genes are TRBV6-1 and TRBJ1-2; no clear D gene. The CDR3 consists of 15 residues. Trimming removed 1 base at V and 7 bases at J, with 16 bases between. CDR1 MNHNS and CDR2 SASEGT come from the germline V gene. The CDR3 nucleotides are TGTGCCAGCAGTGAAGGTGTACCATACTACGGTGGCTACACCTTC. It specifies CASSEGVPYYGGYTF.

The chain carries TRBV16 and TRBJ1-1; D gene ambiguous. V lost 0 bases to trimming and J lost 0 bases, with 11 bases between them. There are 16 residues in the CDR3. The germline V gene has CDR1 KGHSY and CDR2 FQNENV. DNA of the CDR3: TGTGCCAGCAGCCAATCTGCCCTCCGAGTGAACACTGAAGCTTTCTTT. This encodes CASSQSALRVNTEAFF.

This clone has just a few counts. The V call is TRBV28, the J call TRBJ1-6; the match to TRBD1 covers 7 bases. Germline CDR1 and CDR2: MDHEN and SYDVKM. V dropped 5 bases and J dropped 15; count of bases not matched to a gene: 10. The CDR3 has 13 residues. The CDR3 nucleotides are TGTGCCAGCAGTCTAGGGATAGGGGGCCTCCTCCACTTT. Its protein product is CASSLGIGGLLHF.

This sequence joins TRBV7-9 and TRBJ1-4; perhaps TRBD1 as D (5 bases). V was shortened by 2 bases and J by 8 bases, with 15 bases between the two germline ends. The CDR3 has 15 residues. Germline CDR1 and CDR2: SEHNR and FQNEAQ (reference sequence). CDR3 in amino acids: CASSLRTSGLEKLFF. The CDR3 DNA is TGTGCCAGCAGCTTACGGACAAGTGGGCTGGAAAAACTGTTTTTT.

Comment on this clone: Other DNA sequences in the same sample also yield this CDR3. The gene calls are TRBV4-2 and TRBJ1-1, with no clear D. Germline values: CDR1 LGHNA, CDR2 YNFKEQ. The CDR3 totals 13 residues. V lost 0 bases and J 4 bases, leaving 6 bases between the germline ends. In nucleotides, the CDR3 is TGTGCCAGCAGCCAAGATGGTCGCACTGAAGCTTTCTTT. It translates to CASSQDGRTEAFF.

The chain joins TRBV18 to TRBJ2-7; TRBD2 matches at 10 bases. J gave up 6 bases and V 4 bases, and 12 bases lay outside the gene matches. There are 16 residues in the CDR3. Germline CDR1 and CDR2: KGHSH and LQKENI. This CDR3 reads CASSLQASGSFGEQYF. For the CDR3, the DNA is TGTGCCAGCTCACTACAAGCTAGCGGGAGCTTTGGCGAGCAGTACTTC. The complete variable domain, with remaining parts taken from reference TRBV18 and TRBJ2-7, reads NAGVMQNPRHLVRRRGQEARLRCSPMKGHSHVYWYRQLPEEGLKFMVYLQKENIIDESGMPKERFSAEFPKEGPSILRIQQVVRGDSAAYFCASSLQASGSFGEQYFGPGTRLTVT.

The chain carries TRBV25-1 and TRBJ1-4; 8 bases fit TRBD1. Trimming took 5 bases from V and 7 from J; bases not matched to a gene: 6. In germline, CDR1 is MGHDK, CDR2 SYGVNS. The CDR3 runs to 14 residues. The CDR3 DNA sequence: TGTGCCAGCAGTCAATCAGGGGGCCCTGAAAAACTGTTTTTT. Translated, it gives CASSQSGGPEKLFF.

The chain employs TRBV6-2 or TRBV6-3 and TRBJ2-4; TRBD1 matches at 7 bases. Unmatched junction bases numbered 11, after V lost 2 bases and J lost 7 bases. Per germline, CDR1 MNHEY and CDR2 SVGEGT. The CDR3 loop spans 16 amino acids. CDR3 nucleotide sequence: TGTGCCAGCAGTTACGCCCCACGGGCCAGGGGGAACATTCAGTACTTC. This gives the protein CASSYAPRARGNIQYF.

V gene TRBV14 combines with J gene TRBJ1-2; 8 nucleotides line up with TRBD1. CDR1 SGHDN and CDR2 FVKESK come from the germline V gene. This CDR3 spans 14 amino acids. The ends lost 4 bases at V and 4 bases at J; junction bases unmatched: 5. The CDR3 sequence is CASSPGQGSYGYTF. In DNA form, the CDR3 reads TGTGCCAGCAGCCCCGGACAGGGTAGCTATGGCTACACCTTC.

This chain links TRBV7-3 with TRBJ2-1; 9 bases are shared with TRBD2. CDR3 size: 15 residues. J lost 9 bases, V lost 2 bases, and 8 bases had no gene match. Per germline, CDR1 SGHTA and CDR2 FQGTGA. Here the CDR3 DNA reads TGTGCCAGCAGCTTACAGTTAGCGGGAGTGGCTGAGCAGTTCTTC. Its translation: CASSLQLAGVAEQFF. Drawing the rest from reference TRBV7-3 and TRBJ2-1, the complete variable domain is GAGVSQTPSNKVTEKGKYVELRCDPISGHTALYWYRQSLGQGPEFLIYFQGTGAADDSGLPNDRFFAVRPEGSVSTLKIQRTERGDSAVYLCASSLQLAGVAEQFFGPGTRLTVL.

The genes are TRBV14 and TRBJ2-1; 14 nucleotides agree with TRBD2. The CDR3 length is 16 residues. Trimming cost V 4 bases and J 9 bases; bases outside gene matches: 8. The germline gives CDR1 SGHDN, CDR2 FVKESK. The CDR3 loop is CASSPPGGTSGGEQFF. For the CDR3, the DNA is TGTGCCAGCAGCCCCCCTGGGGGGACTAGCGGGGGTGAGCAGTTCTTC.

The J gene is TRBJ2-1, the V gene TRBV5-6, with D possibly being TRBD1 or TRBD2 (6 bases each). The CDR3 length is 16 residues. Trimming took 0 bases from V and 4 from J, leaving 14 bases between them. Germline V lookup: CDR1 SGHDT, CDR2 YYEEEE. In nucleotides, the CDR3 is TGTGCCAGCAGCTTGGAAGGGGGGATGGGTTACAATGAGCAGTTCTTC. Its translation: CASSLEGGMGYNEQFF.

V and J are TRBV24-1 and TRBJ2-7; 12 nucleotides match TRBD1. The V gene end was trimmed by 3 bases and the J gene end by 10 bases; junction bases not matched to a gene: 6. CDR3 size: 14 residues. Germline CDR1 is KGHDR and CDR2 is SFDVKD. CDR3: CATSDTGTGGSQYF. The CDR3 region has the DNA TGTGCCACCAGTGATACCGGGACAGGGGGCTCACAGTACTTC.

This chain uses TRBV9 with TRBJ1-4; D might be TRBD1 (6 bases). Per the germline V gene, CDR1 is SGDLS and CDR2 is YYNGEE. CDR3 length equals 14 residues. V was cut by 5 bases and J by 4 bases, with 12 bases left in between. CDR3 nucleotide sequence: TGTGCCAGCAGTCAACAGGGTTATAATGAAAAACTGTTTTTT. This encodes CASSQQGYNEKLFF.

This clone was seen a single time. This sequence joins TRBV15 and TRBJ2-7; possible D gene TRBD1, 5 bases. This CDR3 comprises 15 residues. CDR1 LNHNV and CDR2 YYDKDF come from the germline V gene (reference sequence). Trimming took 1 base from V and 2 from J, leaving 12 bases between them. CDR3 protein: CATSRAGPGTYEQYF. CDR3 DNA: TGTGCCACCAGCAGAGCCGGGCCAGGGACCTACGAGCAGTACTTC.

V gene TRBV2 combines with J gene TRBJ2-4; TRBD2 is a possible D gene (6 bases). With 1 base removed from V and 4 bases from J, the gap between germline ends came to 8 bases. The germline CDR1 and CDR2 sequences are SNHLY and FYNNEI. CDR3 length: 14 amino acids. The CDR3 is CASSEVGGKNIQYF. CDR3 nucleotide sequence: TGTGCCAGCAGTGAAGTAGGAGGGAAAAACATTCAGTACTTC. The complete variable domain, with remaining parts taken from reference TRBV2 and TRBJ2-4, reads EPEVTQTPSHQVTQMGQEVILRCVPISNHLYFYWYRQILGQKVEFLVSFYNNEISEKSEIFDDQFSVERPDGSNFTLKIRSTKLEDSAMYFCASSEVGGKNIQYFGAGTRLSVL.

The V call is TRBV2, the J call TRBJ2-2; D perhaps matches TRBD2 (5 bases). Looked up from germline, CDR1 is SNHLY and CDR2 is FYNNEI. Trimming cost V 1 base and J 7 bases, with 13 bases left between them. The CDR3 has 15 residues. The DNA of the CDR3 is TGTGCCAGCAGTGAAGACCTCGGGATTGGCGGGGAGCTGTTTTTT. Translated, it gives CASSEDLGIGGELFF.

The V call is TRBV7-9, the J call TRBJ2-1; 7 nucleotides line up with TRBD2. V dropped 5 bases and J dropped 2; count of bases not matched to a gene: 6. This CDR3 spans 15 amino acids. The germline V gene encodes CDR1 SEHNR and CDR2 FQNEAQ (reference sequence). In nucleotides, the CDR3 is TGTGCCAGCAGCGCTGCTAGCGGTCCCTACAATGAGCAGTTCTTC. Its protein is CASSAASGPYNEQFF.

This clone appeared once. The chain couples TRBV27 to TRBJ2-1, with 8 bases matching TRBD2. The CDR3 covers 15 residues. With V trimmed by 4 bases and J by 3 bases, 5 bases remained unmatched. Germline values: CDR1 MNHEY, CDR2 SMNVEV (reference sequence). This chain's CDR3 is CASSSPGLVYNEQFF. The CDR3 DNA reads as TGTGCCAGCAGTTCACCGGGACTAGTCTACAATGAGCAGTTCTTC.

The chain uses TRBV19 and TRBJ1-5; possibly TRBD1 for D (5 bases). CDR3 size: 13 residues. Germline V gene data show CDR1 as LNHDA and CDR2 as SQIVND (reference sequence). V lost 10 bases, J lost 6 bases, and 16 bases lay in between. CDR3 nucleotides: TGTGCCACGAGGGGAACCTCGGGTCAGCCCCAGCATTTT. Amino acids: CATRGTSGQPQHF.

As DNA, the CDR3 is TGTGCCAGCAGCTTCGCAAGCACCGGGACTAGCGCGGAGACCCAGTACTTC. Its protein is CASSFASTGTSAETQYF. The chain couples TRBV11-2 to TRBJ2-5, with 10 bases identical to TRBD2. This CDR3 is built from 17 residues. Germline V gene lookup returns CDR1 SGHAT and CDR2 FQNNGV. J gave up 5 bases and V 3 bases, and 12 bases lay outside the gene matches.

V and J are TRBV20-1 and TRBJ1-1; no definite D call. Germline lookup yields CDR1 DFQATT and CDR2 SNEGSKA (reference sequence). The CDR3 runs to 10 residues. The CDR3 loop reads CLAFDTEAFF. The CDR3 DNA reads as TGCCTAGCATTCGACACTGAAGCTTTCTTT.

The chain joins TRBV27 to TRBJ2-1; D may be TRBD1 (7 bases). Germline V gene lookup returns CDR1 MNHEY and CDR2 SMNVEV (reference sequence). The CDR3 contains 16 residues. Trimming took off 4 bases at V and 7 bases at J, with 20 bases between the two ends. In DNA, the CDR3 is TGTGCCAGCAGTTCCCGAGGCAGGGGGGTGGGGAATGAGCAGTTCTTC. Protein sequence: CASSSRGRGVGNEQFF.

The V call is TRBV30, the J call TRBJ2-7; 11 bases fit TRBD1. The J segment lost 6 bases and the V segment lost 4 bases, leaving 8 bases of the junction unmatched. The CDR3 has 14 amino acids. Germline V gene data show CDR1 as GTSNPN and CDR2 as SVGIG (reference sequence). This CDR3 is CAWTPPDRGREQYF. The CDR3 region has the DNA TGTGCCTGGACTCCACCGGACAGGGGGCGCGAGCAGTACTTC.

The rearrangement links TRBV2 to TRBJ1-3; D is unresolved. The length of the CDR3 is 16 residues. Between the trimmed V and J ends, which lost 3 bases and 0 bases, there was a span of 12 bases. CDR1 is SNHLY and CDR2 is FYNNEI in the germline V gene. CDR3 in DNA: TGTGCCAGCAGTGAGGGTCAGACTTACTCTGGAAACACCATATATTTT. Residues: CASSEGQTYSGNTIYF.

The CDR3 sequence: CASSLGRQGPTTRHYGYTF. The CDR3 region has the DNA TGTGCCAGCAGCTTAGGGAGACAGGGACCGACAACAAGACATTATGGCTACACCTTC. V gene TRBV7-8 combines with J gene TRBJ1-2; 7 nucleotides match TRBD1. V lost 1 base and J lost 5; bases outside the gene matches: 19. Germline V gives CDR1 SGHVS, CDR2 FQNEAQ. The CDR3 spans 19 residues.

The chain has TRBV24-1 and TRBJ2-3; TRBD2 agrees at 9 bases. With 9 bases clipped from V and 1 base from J, the junction kept 7 bases outside the gene matches. The CDR3 runs to 15 residues. The germline gives CDR1 KGHDR, CDR2 SFDVKD. CDR3 in amino acids: CATSSTSGRTDTQYF. The CDR3 region has the DNA TGTGCCACCTCCTCGACTAGCGGCCGCACAGATACGCAGTATTTT.

V gene TRBV9 combines with J gene TRBJ1-6; 7 bases agree with TRBD1. Germline CDR1 SGDLS, CDR2 YYNGEE. J gave up 10 bases and V 3 bases, and 4 bases lay outside the gene matches. This CDR3 has 13 residues. Here the CDR3 reads CASSGDSVSPLHF. The CDR3 DNA reads as TGTGCCAGCAGCGGGGACAGTGTCTCACCCCTCCACTTT.

This chain joins TRBV12-3 or TRBV12-4 and TRBJ1-2; tentative D call: TRBD1 (6 bases). V lost 3 bases and J 6 bases, leaving 11 bases between the germline ends. The CDR3 consists of 13 residues. CDR3: CASSFWGRDGYTF. The CDR3 DNA follows: TGTGCCAGCAGTTTTTGGGGGCGGGATGGCTACACCTTC.

The rearrangement links TRBV5-6 to TRBJ2-5; TRBD1 matches 9 bases. The CDR3 spans 13 residues. The V segment lost 3 bases and the J segment 7 bases; nucleotides outside the gene matches: 4. Germline lookup yields CDR1 SGHDT and CDR2 YYEEEE. The CDR3 bases are TGTGCCAGCAGCTGGGGGACAGGGAGGACCCAGTACTTC. Residues: CASSWGTGRTQYF.